This T cell receptor beta chain was identified in a study of beta chain features in type 1 diabetes. Study-level findings and limits: Lower insertion and higher deletion counts appeared at VDJ junctions in type 1 diabetes patients. All four CD4+ subsets of Type 1 diabetes patients contained TCRB CDR3s that were moderately but significantly shorter.

Cell sorting via CD45RO/CCR7/CD25/CD127/CD95/CD27 was performed to obtain CD4+ naive, central memory, regulatory and stem cell-like memory cells. Worth noting for this clone: What it recognizes is unknown.

The investigators reverse transcribed all of the isolated RNA, so they sequenced expressed TCRB transcripts. Measured with immunoSEQ multiplex PCR; TCRdb has only the in-frame clones, and not every one. The data show under 500,000 clones, with about 32% seen just once and around 0.065% held by the top ten. CDR1 and CDR2 from the germline V gene are KGHSH and LQKENI. V was clipped by 2 bases and J by 4 bases; unmatched bases: 5. The CDR3 length is 15 residues. What was sequenced was naive CD4+ T cells from blood. V is TRBV18 and J is TRBJ2-1, with 7 nucleotides matching TRBD1. This receptor was identified in a man between 18 and 35 years old in good health. The CDR3 DNA sequence: TGTGCCAGCTCACCAGACAGGGCCGGGTACAATGAGCAGTTCTTC. Its protein is CASSPDRAGYNEQFF.